This is a list of T cell receptor beta chains from one sample in a study of blood T cell repertoires in COVID-19. Libraries were prepared by immunoSEQ multiplex PCR; TCRdb keeps only in-frame clonotypes and omits some of them. The repertoire includes around 300,000 clones, roughly 85% of them detected once, and around 2.5% sits in the top ten. The sample comprised PBMCs or T cells enriched from blood (not recorded which). The receptors originated from a woman aged 50 to 60 who had recovered from COVID-19. CDR3s include the opening cysteine and the closing phenylalanine or tryptophan. The order of the fields is J gene, clone size, D gene, V gene, CDR3 protein, CDR3 DNA. A D gene is named only where the DNA matches it firmly. For some rows the clone size is stated as once, few or many, or as a class when expanded; others skip it.

J: TRBJ1-1
size: -
D: -
V: TRBV7-9
CDR3: CASSLDYTEAFF
DNA: TGTGCCAGCAGCTTGGACTACACTGAAGCTTTCTTT

J: TRBJ1-1
size: -
D: TRBD1
V: TRBV10-2
CDR3: CASRGQGTNTEAFF
DNA: TGCGCCAGCAGGGGACAGGGGACTAACACTGAAGCTTTCTTT

J: TRBJ2-1
size: -
D: TRBD2
V: TRBV19
CDR3: CASSTQRGNNEQFF
DNA: TGTGCCAGTAGCACCCAGCGGGGCAACAATGAGCAGTTCTTC

J: TRBJ1-1
size: few
D: -
V: TRBV29-1
CDR3: CSVQGAEAFF
DNA: TGCAGCGTTCAAGGAGCTGAAGCTTTCTTT

J: TRBJ2-1
size: -
D: -
V: TRBV7-6
CDR3: CASSLDLSSYNEQFF
DNA: TGTGCCAGCAGCTTAGATCTGAGCTCCTACAATGAGCAGTTCTTC

J: TRBJ1-6
size: -
D: -
V: TRBV30
CDR3: CAWSPQGNSPLHF
DNA: TGTGCCTGGAGCCCTCAGGGAAATTCACCCCTCCACTTT

J: TRBJ1-5
size: -
D: -
V: TRBV7-2
CDR3: CASSAGLNQPQHF
DNA: TGTGCCAGCAGCGCAGGGTTGAATCAGCCCCAGCATTTT

J: TRBJ1-6
size: once
D: TRBD1
V: TRBV2
CDR3: CASSERTGGNSPLHF
DNA: TGTGCCAGCAGTGAAAGGACAGGGGGCAATTCACCCCTCCACTTT

J: TRBJ2-3
size: -
D: TRBD2
V: TRBV6-5
CDR3: CASSWTSGGTDTQYF
DNA: TGTGCCAGCAGTTGGACTAGCGGGGGCACAGATACGCAGTATTTT

J: TRBJ2-6
size: -
D: -
V: TRBV4-1
CDR3: CASSLQQGTTGANVLTF
DNA: TGCGCCAGCAGCCTACAACAGGGCACGACTGGGGCCAACGTCCTGACTTTC

J: TRBJ2-7
size: -
D: TRBD2
V: TRBV28
CDR3: CASSISGSSHEQYF
DNA: TGTGCCAGCAGTATTAGCGGGAGTTCCCACGAGCAGTACTTC

J: TRBJ2-1
size: once
D: -
V: TRBV27
CDR3: CASSWRSGSSYNEQFF
DNA: TGTGCCAGCAGCTGGCGGTCCGGTTCTTCCTACAATGAGCAGTTCTTC

J: TRBJ2-3
size: once
D: TRBD2
V: TRBV11-3
CDR3: CARREVGDTQYF
DNA: TGTGCCAGGCGGGAGGTTGGAGATACGCAGTATTTT

J: TRBJ2-2
size: -
D: TRBD1
V: TRBV5-6
CDR3: CASSYGTGGAVGELFF
DNA: TGTGCCAGCAGCTACGGGACAGGGGGCGCGGTCGGGGAGCTGTTTTTT

J: TRBJ2-7
size: -
D: TRBD2
V: TRBV7-3
CDR3: CASSPGGGVNEQYF
DNA: TGTGCCAGCAGCCCCGGGGGGGGCGTCAACGAGCAGTACTTC

J: TRBJ1-5
size: -
D: -
V: TRBV30
CDR3: CAWTSQGYGNQPQHF
DNA: TGTGCCTGGACCTCTCAGGGATATGGAAATCAGCCCCAGCATTTT

J: TRBJ2-7
size: few
D: TRBD2
V: TRBV27
CDR3: CASSHWGGRALYEQYF
DNA: TGTGCCAGCAGCCACTGGGGGGGGAGGGCCCTCTACGAGCAGTACTTC

J: TRBJ1-1
size: -
D: -
V: TRBV9
CDR3: CASSTQGNTEAFF
DNA: TGTGCCAGCAGCACACAGGGGAACACTGAAGCTTTCTTT

J: TRBJ2-7
size: -
D: TRBD2
V: TRBV27
CDR3: CASKAQAGGYYEQYF
DNA: TGTGCCAGCAAAGCGCAGGCGGGGGGTTACTACGAGCAGTACTTC

J: TRBJ1-3
size: -
D: TRBD1
V: TRBV5-1
CDR3: CASSLVQGASGNTIYF
DNA: TGCGCCAGCAGCTTGGTACAGGGGGCGTCTGGAAACACCATATATTTT

J: TRBJ1-1
size: -
D: -
V: TRBV10-2
CDR3: CASSPLGREAFF
DNA: TGCGCCAGCAGTCCCCTTGGCAGGGAAGCTTTCTTT

J: TRBJ2-3
size: -
D: -
V: TRBV19
CDR3: CASSSLESSTDTQYF
DNA: TGTGCCAGTAGTTCATTAGAGAGTAGCACAGATACGCAGTATTTT

J: TRBJ2-1
size: once
D: TRBD1
V: TRBV19
CDR3: CASTLQGATYNEQFF
DNA: TGTGCCAGTACTCTCCAGGGGGCAACCTACAATGAGCAGTTCTTC

J: TRBJ2-5
size: -
D: TRBD1
V: TRBV3-1/TRBV3-2
CDR3: CASSRQGVGETQYF
DNA: TGTGCCAGCAGCCGACAGGGGGTAGGAGAGACCCAGTACTTC

J: TRBJ2-2
size: -
D: -
V: TRBV11-2
CDR3: CASSPISGGELFF
DNA: TGTGCCAGCAGCCCCATTTCAGGAGGGGAGCTGTTTTTT

J: TRBJ1-1
size: -
D: -
V: TRBV6-6
CDR3: CASSYGGGANTEAFF
DNA: TGTGCCAGCAGTTACGGGGGCGGTGCGAACACTGAAGCTTTCTTT

J: TRBJ1-2
size: -
D: TRBD1
V: TRBV11-2
CDR3: CASSSETGGYGYTF
DNA: TGTGCCAGCAGCTCGGAAACAGGGGGCTATGGCTACACCTTC

J: TRBJ2-7
size: -
D: TRBD1
V: TRBV2
CDR3: CASRGQSYEQYF
DNA: TGTGCCAGCCGGGGACAGAGCTACGAGCAGTACTTC

J: TRBJ2-1
size: -
D: TRBD2
V: TRBV7-3
CDR3: CASSSDGTSGNEQFF
DNA: TGTGCCAGCAGCTCCGATGGGACTAGCGGAAATGAGCAGTTCTTC

J: TRBJ2-5
size: once
D: TRBD1
V: TRBV27
CDR3: CASSTREGQGQETQYF
DNA: TGTGCCAGCAGCACCAGGGAGGGACAGGGACAAGAGACCCAGTACTTC

J: TRBJ2-5
size: -
D: -
V: TRBV28
CDR3: CASSLLQNQETQYF
DNA: TGTGCCAGCAGTTTATTACAGAACCAAGAGACCCAGTACTTC

J: TRBJ1-2
size: few
D: -
V: TRBV5-1
CDR3: CASSLDRTQYGYTF
DNA: TGCGCCAGCAGCTTGGACAGGACGCAGTATGGCTACACCTTC

J: TRBJ2-7
size: -
D: TRBD1
V: TRBV27
CDR3: CASKRVRGREQYF
DNA: TGTGCCAGCAAACGGGTCAGGGGGCGCGAGCAGTACTTC

J: TRBJ2-5
size: few
D: -
V: TRBV19
CDR3: CASSSGEETQYF
DNA: TGTGCCAGTAGCTCAGGGGAAGAGACCCAGTACTTC

J: TRBJ2-6
size: -
D: -
V: TRBV24-1
CDR3: CATSDRAASGANVLTF
DNA: TGTGCCACCAGTGACCGCGCGGCCTCTGGGGCCAACGTCCTGACTTTC

J: TRBJ1-2
size: -
D: -
V: TRBV20-1
CDR3: CSASLRGPGGYTF
DNA: TGCAGTGCTAGTCTAAGGGGCCCGGGTGGCTACACCTTC

J: TRBJ2-1
size: -
D: -
V: TRBV4-3
CDR3: CASSHDERNEQFF
DNA: TGCGCCAGCAGCCACGACGAGAGGAATGAGCAGTTCTTC

J: TRBJ1-6
size: -
D: -
V: TRBV4-1
CDR3: CASSQVSPVGRNSPLHF
DNA: TGCGCCAGCAGCCAAGTATCGCCGGTTGGGCGTAATTCACCCCTCCACTTT

J: TRBJ2-1
size: -
D: -
V: TRBV4-1
CDR3: CASNLFWGEKNEQFF
DNA: TGCGCCAGCAATTTATTTTGGGGGGAGAAAAATGAGCAGTTCTTC

J: TRBJ1-1
size: -
D: TRBD1
V: TRBV2
CDR3: CASSLPGQANTEAFF
DNA: TGTGCCAGCAGTCTTCCGGGACAGGCGAACACTGAAGCTTTCTTT

J: TRBJ2-1
size: -
D: -
V: TRBV9
CDR3: CASSVGSGNEQFF
DNA: TGTGCCAGCAGCGTAGGTAGCGGCAATGAGCAGTTCTTC

J: TRBJ1-1
size: -
D: -
V: TRBV5-6
CDR3: CASSPGRMNMNTEAFF
DNA: TGTGCCAGCAGCCCCGGGAGGATGAACATGAACACTGAAGCTTTCTTT

J: TRBJ2-5
size: -
D: -
V: TRBV5-8
CDR3: CASSWRDSSEETQYF
DNA: TGTGCCAGCAGCTGGAGGGACTCGTCGGAAGAGACCCAGTACTTC

J: TRBJ2-7
size: -
D: -
V: TRBV28
CDR3: CASSSTGTFYEQYF
DNA: TGTGCCAGCAGTTCGACAGGGACTTTCTACGAGCAGTACTTC

J: TRBJ2-2
size: -
D: TRBD1
V: TRBV28
CDR3: CASSTLQGAMGTGELFF
DNA: TGTGCCAGCTCGACCCTACAGGGGGCAATGGGGACCGGGGAGCTGTTTTTT

J: TRBJ2-5
size: -
D: TRBD1
V: TRBV7-2
CDR3: CASSLFPGTGGLAQYF
DNA: TGTGCCAGCAGCTTATTTCCCGGGACAGGGGGCTTGGCCCAGTACTTC

J: TRBJ1-2
size: -
D: TRBD1
V: TRBV7-2
CDR3: CASRQTGGALVYGYTF
DNA: TGTGCCAGCAGGCAAACAGGGGGCGCGTTAGTCTATGGCTACACCTTC

J: TRBJ1-2
size: -
D: TRBD1
V: TRBV2
CDR3: CASSSDRVGYTF
DNA: TGTGCCAGCAGCTCGGACAGGGTTGGCTACACCTTC

J: TRBJ2-3
size: -
D: -
V: TRBV7-6
CDR3: CASSFFQSGFEDTQYF
DNA: TGTGCCAGCAGCTTCTTTCAATCAGGGTTTGAAGATACGCAGTATTTT

J: TRBJ1-1
size: -
D: -
V: TRBV7-2
CDR3: CASSLSLNTEAFF
DNA: TGTGCCAGCAGCCTCAGTCTGAACACTGAAGCTTTCTTT

J: TRBJ1-2
size: few
D: -
V: TRBV5-1
CDR3: CASSQDSFYGYTF
DNA: TGCGCCAGCAGCCAAGATAGCTTCTATGGCTACACCTTC

J: TRBJ2-5
size: -
D: -
V: TRBV9
CDR3: CASSAMGGQETQYF
DNA: TGTGCCAGCAGCGCAATGGGGGGACAAGAGACCCAGTACTTC

J: TRBJ1-1
size: -
D: TRBD1
V: TRBV28
CDR3: CASSPGQGNTEAFF
DNA: TGTGCCAGCAGTCCCGGACAGGGTAACACTGAAGCTTTCTTT

J: TRBJ1-1
size: once
D: -
V: TRBV11-2
CDR3: CASSRGATNTEAFF
DNA: TGTGCCAGCAGCCGGGGGGCCACGAACACTGAAGCTTTCTTT

J: TRBJ2-3
size: once
D: -
V: TRBV19
CDR3: CASSTSDTQYF
DNA: TGTGCCAGTAGTACTTCAGATACGCAGTATTTT